The 20 T cell receptor beta chains reported below all come from one sample, sequenced in a study of blood T cell repertoires in COVID-19 (dated by TCRdb to about 2020). The receptor library was made with the immunoSEQ multiplex PCR assay. Imported from immuneACCESS, the table was reduced by TCRdb to in-frame sequences with V and J called. These copies leave out some clones; in studies compared against another copy, an unresolved V gene accounts for under half, and the cause of the remainder is not known. The sample contains 140,000 to 150,000 clones, approximately 85% of them found a single time. Together, the top ten hold approximately 8% of the sample. The specimen was peripheral blood. The receptors here all came from a woman in her sixties with COVID-19, enrolled during active disease.

The gene calls are TRBV3-1 (or the pseudogene TRBV3-2) and TRBJ2-3; 9 positions agree with TRBD1. Per germline, CDR1 LGHDT and CDR2 YNNKEL (reference sequence). J gave up 1 base and V 4 bases, and 6 bases lay outside the gene matches. This CDR3 comprises 16 residues. CDR3 bases: TGTGCCAGCAGCCTATGGACAGGGGACGGCACAGATACGCAGTATTTT. Translation: CASSLWTGDGTDTQYF.

This clone was picked up one time. V and J are TRBV7-8 and TRBJ2-3, with 10 bases matching TRBD2. Germline trimming cut 5 bases from V and 0 bases from J; bases unmatched to any gene: 2. The CDR3 contains 15 residues. Germline V lookup: CDR1 SGHVS, CDR2 FQNEAQ. The CDR3 DNA sequence: TGTGCCAGCAGCCGACTAGCGGGCAGCACAGATACGCAGTATTTT. Translated: CASSRLAGSTDTQYF.

This clone was seen just once. The sample holds other DNA sequences that translate to the same CDR3. The chain is built from TRBV19 and TRBJ2-7, with TRBD2 matching 7 bases. The CDR3 consists of 13 residues. Germline trimming cut 1 base from V and 4 bases from J; bases unmatched to any gene: 1. Per germline, CDR1 LNHDA and CDR2 SQIVND (reference sequence). CDR3 DNA sequence: TGTGCCAGTAGTATAGTGGGGGGGTACGAGCAGTACTTC. Its protein is CASSIVGGYEQYF. Full variable domain (rest looked up from reference TRBV19 and TRBJ2-7): DGGITQSPKYLFRKEGQNVTLSCEQNLNHDAMYWYRQDPGQGLRLIYYSQIVNDFQKGDIAEGYSVSREKKESFPLTVTSAQKNPTAFYLCASSIVGGYEQYFGPGTRLTVT.

For the CDR3, the DNA is TGTGCCACCAGTAGCACTCTGACTAGCGGGGGGGTCACCGGGGAGCTGTTTTTT. Translated, it gives CATSSTLTSGGVTGELFF. This chain uses TRBV24-1 with TRBJ2-2; 14 bases line up with TRBD2. The CDR3 runs to 18 residues. The germline gives CDR1 KGHDR, CDR2 SFDVKD. V shed 6 bases, J shed 4 bases, and the junction held 9 bases outside the gene matches.

The gene calls are TRBV9 and TRBJ2-1; TRBD1 matches 9 bases. This CDR3 comprises 16 residues. Germline V gene sequence: CDR1 SGDLS, CDR2 YYNGEE. The V segment lost 2 bases and the J segment 13 bases; nucleotides outside the gene matches: 16. The CDR3 DNA reads as TGTGCCAGCAGCGTCGGTAGTCCGGGACAGGGCTTTTCCCAGTTCTTC. Its protein is CASSVGSPGQGFSQFF.

This sequence joins TRBV7-9 and TRBJ1-1, with TRBD1 as a possible D gene (5 bases). This CDR3 has 14 residues. Germline-derived CDR1 and CDR2 are SEHNR and FQNEAQ (reference sequence). The V end lost 5 bases, the J end lost 2 bases, and 12 bases lay between the germline ends. The CDR3 region has the DNA TGTGCCAGCAGCGCTTGGGGACTCAACACTGAAGCTTTCTTT. It codes for CASSAWGLNTEAFF.

This clone was detected only once. The chain couples TRBV6-5 to TRBJ1-1; 7 bases align to TRBD1. Germline V gives CDR1 MNHEY, CDR2 SVGAGI. Losses at the gene ends were 0 bases for V and 3 bases for J; bases not matched to a gene: 4. This CDR3 spans 15 amino acids. CDR3 coding DNA: TGTGCCAGCAGTTACTCTTTCCAGGGGGACACTGAAGCTTTCTTT. It specifies CASSYSFQGDTEAFF.

The rearrangement joins TRBV24-1 to TRBJ1-5; D is uncertain. V lost 5 bases, J lost 0 bases, and 13 bases lay in between. The CDR3 is 16 residues long. Germline V CDR1 and CDR2: KGHDR, SFDVKD. CDR3 residues: CATSGRVIHSNQPQHF. CDR3 coding DNA: TGTGCCACCAGTGGTCGGGTTATCCATAGCAATCAGCCCCAGCATTTT.

The chain carries TRBV7-2 and TRBJ1-5, with no clear D. Germline lookup yields CDR1 SGHTA and CDR2 FQGNSA. V was cut by 2 bases and J by 0 bases, with 14 bases left in between. CDR3 length equals 17 residues. CDR3 residues: CASSLTETVYSNQPQHF. CDR3 DNA: TGTGCCAGCAGCTTAACCGAAACAGTCTATAGCAATCAGCCCCAGCATTTT.

This chain links TRBV5-4 with TRBJ1-2; D is possibly TRBD1 (5 bases). The germline CDR1 and CDR2 sequences are SGHNT and YYREEE (reference sequence). Between the trimmed V and J ends, which lost 0 bases and 4 bases, there was a span of 10 bases. This CDR3 comprises 14 residues. CDR3 DNA: TGTGCCAGCAGCTTGGGGGGGGAAAGCTATGGCTACACCTTC. Amino acids: CASSLGGESYGYTF.

The table lists this clone with a few counts. V usage is TRBV5-1 and J usage is TRBJ2-7; D is ambiguous. The CDR3 length is 14 residues. Germline V gives CDR1 SGHRS, CDR2 YFSETQ. V lost 1 base, J lost 0 bases, and 8 bases lay in between. CDR3 in DNA: TGCGCCAGCAGCTTGTCGCTAGACTCCTACGAGCAGTACTTC. Its protein is CASSLSLDSYEQYF. Complete variable domain (other parts from reference TRBV5-1 and TRBJ2-7): KAGVTQTPRYLIKTRGQQVTLSCSPISGHRSVSWYQQTPGQGLQFLFEYFSETQRNKGNFPGRFSGRQFSNSRSEMNVSTLELGDSALYLCASSLSLDSYEQYFGPGTRLTVT.

This clone was detected only once. This chain joins TRBV7-8 and TRBJ1-2; D not resolved. Between the trimmed V and J ends, which lost 3 bases and 3 bases, there was a span of 5 bases. Germline assignment: CDR1 SGHVS and CDR2 FQNEAQ. This CDR3 has 12 residues. The CDR3 spells CASSLGDYGYTF. DNA for the CDR3: TGTGCCAGCAGCTTGGGCGACTATGGCTACACCTTC. Using reference TRBV7-8 and TRBJ1-2 for the parts outside the CDR3, the full variable domain is GAGVSQSPRYKVAKRGQDVALRCDPISGHVSLFWYQQALGQGPEFLTYFQNEAQLDKSGLPSDRFFAERPEGSVSTLKIQRTQQEDSAVYLCASSLGDYGYTFGSGTRLTVV.

This rearrangement joins TRBV10-3 to TRBJ2-3; TRBD1 might be the D (5 bases). The germline V gene has CDR1 ENHRY and CDR2 SYGVKD. This CDR3 is built from 16 residues. V was clipped by 6 bases and J by 4 bases, with 20 bases between them. The CDR3 DNA is TGTGCCATCAGCCTGGGGCAGGAACCGGCCGCAGATACGCAGTATTTT. The encoded protein is CAISLGQEPAADTQYF.

The genes are TRBV6-2 or TRBV6-3 and TRBJ2-5; 7 bases align to TRBD2. The CDR3 contains 14 residues. Germline assignment: CDR1 MNHEY and CDR2 SVGEGT. Trimming at V came to 5 bases and at J to 1 base, leaving 4 bases not matched to a gene. The CDR3 loop reads CASSISGVQETQYF. DNA for the CDR3: TGTGCCAGCAGTATCAGCGGGGTCCAAGAGACCCAGTACTTC.

This chain links TRBV10-1 with TRBJ2-3; the match to TRBD2 covers 11 bases. Germline CDR1 reads WNHNN; CDR2 reads SYGVQD (reference sequence). The CDR3 is 15 amino acids. Losses at the gene ends were 5 bases for V and 4 bases for J; bases not matched to a gene: 5. The CDR3 sequence: CASSHSGGVSDTQYF. CDR3 nucleotide sequence: TGCGCCAGCAGTCATAGCGGGGGGGTCTCAGATACGCAGTATTTT.

The chain recombines TRBV5-1 with TRBJ1-1; the D gene is possibly TRBD1 (5 bases). There are 15 residues in the CDR3. Germline V gene data show CDR1 as SGHRS and CDR2 as YFSETQ. Trimming cost V 4 bases and J 5 bases, with 18 bases left between them. The CDR3 protein is CASSTGAGRGTEAFF. The CDR3 DNA sequence: TGCGCCAGCAGCACCGGAGCAGGGCGGGGGACTGAAGCTTTCTTT.

This clone has a handful of counts. This chain connects TRBV3-1 (or the pseudogene TRBV3-2) to TRBJ2-5; 7 positions agree with TRBD2. CDR1 is LGHDT, CDR2 YNNKEL, per germline (reference sequence). V shed 4 bases and J 3 bases; nucleotides not matched to a gene: 11. The CDR3 loop spans 16 amino acids. CDR3 sequence reads: CASSPRDYDREETQYF. CDR3 coding DNA: TGTGCCAGCAGCCCCAGGGACTACGACCGCGAAGAGACCCAGTACTTC.

J is TRBJ1-2 and V is TRBV20-1; D gene uncertain. This CDR3 contains 11 residues. Trimming took 5 bases from V and 3 from J, leaving 7 bases between them. CDR1 is DFQATT, CDR2 SNEGSKA, per germline (reference sequence). The CDR3 DNA is TGCAGTGCTGCCGTAGACTATGGCTACACCTTC. This translates into CSAAVDYGYTF.

This sequence joins TRBV18 and TRBJ2-7; TRBD2 matches 13 bases. CDR3 size: 16 residues. Looked up from germline, CDR1 is KGHSH and CDR2 is LQKENI. V dropped 3 bases and J dropped 3; count of bases not matched to a gene: 5. The CDR3 bases are TGTGCCAGCTCACCGCTACTAGCGGGGGGGAACTACGAGCAGTACTTC. Its protein is CASSPLLAGGNYEQYF.

The chain combines TRBV5-1 with TRBJ1-1; TRBD1 matches 10 bases. Germline trimming cut 0 bases from V and 6 bases from J; bases unmatched to any gene: 8. Germline V gene data show CDR1 as SGHRS and CDR2 as YFSETQ. The length of the CDR3 is 16 residues. In DNA form, the CDR3 reads TGCGCCAGCAGCTTGGTTGGGACAGGGGTGAGCGCTGAAGCTTTCTTT. The encoded protein is CASSLVGTGVSAEAFF.